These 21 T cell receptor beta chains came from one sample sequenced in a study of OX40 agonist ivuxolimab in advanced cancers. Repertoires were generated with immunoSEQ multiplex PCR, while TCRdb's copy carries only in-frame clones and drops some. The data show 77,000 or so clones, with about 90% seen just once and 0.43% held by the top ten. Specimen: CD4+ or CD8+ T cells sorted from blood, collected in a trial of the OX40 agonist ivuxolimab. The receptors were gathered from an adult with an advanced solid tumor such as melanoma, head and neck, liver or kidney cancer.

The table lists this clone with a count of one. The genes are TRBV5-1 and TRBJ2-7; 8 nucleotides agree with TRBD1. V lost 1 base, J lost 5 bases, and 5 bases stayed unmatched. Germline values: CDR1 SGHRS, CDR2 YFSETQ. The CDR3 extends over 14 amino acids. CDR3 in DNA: TGCGCCAGCAGCTTGATGACAGGGGCCCACGAGCAGTACTTC. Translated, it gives CASSLMTGAHEQYF.

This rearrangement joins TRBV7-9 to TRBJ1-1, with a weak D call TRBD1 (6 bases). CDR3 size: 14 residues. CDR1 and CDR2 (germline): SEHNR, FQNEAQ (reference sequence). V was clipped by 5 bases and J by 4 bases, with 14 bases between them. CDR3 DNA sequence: TGTGCCAGCAGCAGGGGGTCGGGGGTCACTGAAGCTTTCTTT. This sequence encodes CASSRGSGVTEAFF.

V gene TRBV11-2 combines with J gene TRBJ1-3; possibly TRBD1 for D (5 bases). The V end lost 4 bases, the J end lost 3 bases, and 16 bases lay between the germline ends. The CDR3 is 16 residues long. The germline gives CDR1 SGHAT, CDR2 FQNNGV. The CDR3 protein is CASSYSVGARGNTIYF. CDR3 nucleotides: TGTGCCAGCAGCTACAGTGTAGGGGCGCGTGGAAACACCATATATTTT.

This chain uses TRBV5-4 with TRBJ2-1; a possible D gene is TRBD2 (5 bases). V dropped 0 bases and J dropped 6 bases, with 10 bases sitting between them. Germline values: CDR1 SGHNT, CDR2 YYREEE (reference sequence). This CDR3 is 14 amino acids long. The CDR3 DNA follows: TGTGCCAGCAGCTTGGGGCTAGGAGGCAATGAGCAGTTCTTC. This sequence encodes CASSLGLGGNEQFF.

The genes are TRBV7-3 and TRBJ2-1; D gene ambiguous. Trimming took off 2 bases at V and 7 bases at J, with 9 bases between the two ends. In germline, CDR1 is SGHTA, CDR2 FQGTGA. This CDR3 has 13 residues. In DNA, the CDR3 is TGTGCCAGCAGCTTAGGCTACCCAAATGAGCAGTTCTTC. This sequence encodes CASSLGYPNEQFF. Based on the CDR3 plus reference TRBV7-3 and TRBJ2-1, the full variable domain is GAGVSQTPSNKVTEKGKYVELRCDPISGHTALYWYRQSLGQGPEFLIYFQGTGAADDSGLPNDRFFAVRPEGSVSTLKIQRTERGDSAVYLCASSLGYPNEQFFGPGTRLTVL.

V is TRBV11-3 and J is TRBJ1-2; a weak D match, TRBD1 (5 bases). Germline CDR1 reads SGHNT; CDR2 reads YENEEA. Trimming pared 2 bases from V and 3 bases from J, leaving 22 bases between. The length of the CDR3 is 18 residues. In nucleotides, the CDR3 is TGTGCCAGCAGCTTATATTCCGGACAAGGAGGGGCGGACTATGGCTACACCTTC. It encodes CASSLYSGQGGADYGYTF.

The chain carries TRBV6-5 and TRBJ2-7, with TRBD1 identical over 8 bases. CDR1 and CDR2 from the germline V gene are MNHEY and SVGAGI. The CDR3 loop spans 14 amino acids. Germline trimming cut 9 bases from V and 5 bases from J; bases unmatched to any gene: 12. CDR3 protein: CASRLSGGRNEQYF. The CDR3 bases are TGTGCCAGTCGGCTTTCAGGGGGCAGAAACGAGCAGTACTTC.

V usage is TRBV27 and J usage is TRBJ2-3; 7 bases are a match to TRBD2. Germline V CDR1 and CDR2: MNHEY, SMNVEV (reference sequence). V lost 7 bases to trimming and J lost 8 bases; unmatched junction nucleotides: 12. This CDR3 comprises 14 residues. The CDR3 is CASTQAGRLPTQYF. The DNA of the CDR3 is TGTGCCAGCACCCAAGCGGGGAGGCTTCCTACGCAGTATTTT.

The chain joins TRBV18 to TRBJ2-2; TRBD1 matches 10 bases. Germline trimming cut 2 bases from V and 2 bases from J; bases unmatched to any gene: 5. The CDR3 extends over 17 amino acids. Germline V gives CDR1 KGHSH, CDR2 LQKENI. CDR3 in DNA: TGTGCCAGCTCACCAAGTGGGACAGGGGCTAACACCGGGGAGCTGTTTTTT. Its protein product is CASSPSGTGANTGELFF.

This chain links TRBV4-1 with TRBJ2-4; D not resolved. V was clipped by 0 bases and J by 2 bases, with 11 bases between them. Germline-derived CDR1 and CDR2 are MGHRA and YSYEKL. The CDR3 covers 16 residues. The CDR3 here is CASSQELGFPKNIQYF. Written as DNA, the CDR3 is TGCGCCAGCAGCCAAGAGTTAGGGTTCCCCAAAAACATTCAGTACTTC.

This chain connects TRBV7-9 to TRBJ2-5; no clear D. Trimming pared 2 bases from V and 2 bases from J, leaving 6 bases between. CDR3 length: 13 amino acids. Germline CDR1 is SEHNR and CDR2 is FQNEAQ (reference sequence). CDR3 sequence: CASSLRRQETQYF. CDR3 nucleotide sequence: TGTGCCAGCAGCTTACGCAGGCAAGAGACCCAGTACTTC. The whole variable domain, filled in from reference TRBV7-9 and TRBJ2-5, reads DTGVSQNPRHKITKRGQNVTFRCDPISEHNRLYWYRQTLGQGPEFLTYFQNEAQLEKSRLLSDRFSAERPKGSFSTLEIQRTEQGDSAMYLCASSLRRQETQYFGPGTRLLVL.

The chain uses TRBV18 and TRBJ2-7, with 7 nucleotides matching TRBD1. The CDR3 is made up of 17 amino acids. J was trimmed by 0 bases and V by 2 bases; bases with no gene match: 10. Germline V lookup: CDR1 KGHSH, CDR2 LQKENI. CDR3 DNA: TGTGCCAGCTCACCAAATAGACAGGGCCCCAGCTCCTACGAGCAGTACTTC. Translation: CASSPNRQGPSSYEQYF.

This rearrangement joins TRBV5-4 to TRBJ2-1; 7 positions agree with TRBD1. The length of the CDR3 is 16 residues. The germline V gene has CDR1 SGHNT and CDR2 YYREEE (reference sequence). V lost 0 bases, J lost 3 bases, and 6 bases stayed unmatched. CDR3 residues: CASSLGWDSLYNEQFF. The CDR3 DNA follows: TGTGCCAGCAGCTTGGGGTGGGACAGCCTCTACAATGAGCAGTTCTTC. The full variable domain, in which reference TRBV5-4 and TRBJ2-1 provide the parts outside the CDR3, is ETGVTQSPTHLIKTRGQQVTLRCSSQSGHNTVSWYQQALGQGPQFIFQYYREEENGRGNFPPRFSGLQFPNYSSELNVNALELDDSALYLCASSLGWDSLYNEQFFGPGTRLTVL.

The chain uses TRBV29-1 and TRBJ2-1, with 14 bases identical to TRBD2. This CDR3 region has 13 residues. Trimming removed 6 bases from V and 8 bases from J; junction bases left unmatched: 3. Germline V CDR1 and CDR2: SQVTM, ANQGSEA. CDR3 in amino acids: CSVTSGRVDEQFF. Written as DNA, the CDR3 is TGCAGCGTGACTAGCGGGAGGGTCGATGAGCAGTTCTTC.

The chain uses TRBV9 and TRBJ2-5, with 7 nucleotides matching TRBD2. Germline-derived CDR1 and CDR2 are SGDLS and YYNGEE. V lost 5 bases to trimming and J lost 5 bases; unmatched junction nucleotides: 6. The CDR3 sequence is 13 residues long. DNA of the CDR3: TGTGCCAGCAGTACACTAGCGAAGGAGACCCAGTACTTC. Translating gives CASSTLAKETQYF.

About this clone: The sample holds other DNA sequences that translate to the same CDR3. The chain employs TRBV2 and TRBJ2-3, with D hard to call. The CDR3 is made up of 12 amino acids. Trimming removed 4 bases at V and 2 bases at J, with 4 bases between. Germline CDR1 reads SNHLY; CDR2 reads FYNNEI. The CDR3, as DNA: TGTGCCAGCAGTGTATCCACAGATACGCAGTATTTT. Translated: CASSVSTDTQYF.

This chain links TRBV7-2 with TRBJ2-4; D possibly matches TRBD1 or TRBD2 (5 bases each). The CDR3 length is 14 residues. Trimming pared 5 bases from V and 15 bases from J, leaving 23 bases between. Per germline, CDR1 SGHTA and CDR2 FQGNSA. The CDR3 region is CASSLSFDSLRVYF. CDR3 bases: TGTGCCAGCAGCCTATCCTTCGACAGTTTGAGGGTGTACTTC.

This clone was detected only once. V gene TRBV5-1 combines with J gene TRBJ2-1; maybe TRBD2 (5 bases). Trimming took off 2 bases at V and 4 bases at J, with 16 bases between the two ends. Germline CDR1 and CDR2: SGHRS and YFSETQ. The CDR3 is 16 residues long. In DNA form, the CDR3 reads TGCGCCAGCAGCTTAGGAAGCGGTCTAGGGTACAATGAGCAGTTCTTC. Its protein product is CASSLGSGLGYNEQFF.

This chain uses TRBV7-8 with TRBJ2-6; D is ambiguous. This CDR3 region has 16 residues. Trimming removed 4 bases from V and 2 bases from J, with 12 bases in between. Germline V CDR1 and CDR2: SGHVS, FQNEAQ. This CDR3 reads CASSSTSVTGANVLTF. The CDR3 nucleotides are TGTGCCAGCAGCTCAACCTCGGTTACTGGGGCCAACGTCCTGACTTTC. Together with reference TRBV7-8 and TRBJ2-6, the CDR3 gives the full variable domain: GAGVSQSPRYKVAKRGQDVALRCDPISGHVSLFWYQQALGQGPEFLTYFQNEAQLDKSGLPSDRFFAERPEGSVSTLKIQRTQQEDSAVYLCASSSTSVTGANVLTFGAGSRLTVL.

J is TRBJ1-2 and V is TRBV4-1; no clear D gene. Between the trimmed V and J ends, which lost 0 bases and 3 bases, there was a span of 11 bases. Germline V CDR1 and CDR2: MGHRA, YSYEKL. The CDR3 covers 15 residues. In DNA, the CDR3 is TGCGCCAGCAGCCAAGATCGTGGCGGGGACTATGGCTACACCTTC. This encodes CASSQDRGGDYGYTF.

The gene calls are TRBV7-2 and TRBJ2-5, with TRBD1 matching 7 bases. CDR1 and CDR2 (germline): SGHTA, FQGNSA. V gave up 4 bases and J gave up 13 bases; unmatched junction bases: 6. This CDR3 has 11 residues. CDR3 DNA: TGTGCCAGCAGCTCCCGGGACAGCCCGTACTTC. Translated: CASSSRDSPYF.